The rows below give T cell receptor beta chains drawn from one sample of a study of spatial heterogeneity in lung cancer. TCRdb used MiXCR to reprocess the 5' RACE reads, holding one entry per CDR3 protein. The sample yields about 61,000 distinct CDR3 sequences, approximately 6% seen once. Sequencing used PBMCs, obtained at surgery. All receptors derive from a female donor with early-stage non-small cell lung cancer. CDR3s include the opening cysteine and the closing phenylalanine or tryptophan. D genes are given only for firm matches. Size tells how often a clone was seen (once, few, many) or the class of an expanded clone, and some rows leave it out.

>.|.|TRBJ1-1|TRBV24-1
CATSDQFTEAFF
TGTGCCACCAGTGATCAGTTCACTGAAGCTTTCTTT
>many|.|TRBJ2-2|TRBV29-1
CSVELLDTGELFF
TGCAGCGTTGAATTGCTGGACACCGGGGAGCTGTTTTTT
>many|TRBD1|TRBJ1-1|TRBV12-3/TRBV12-4
CASSLGQIYTEAFF
TGTGCCAGCAGTTTGGGACAGATCTACACTGAAGCTTTCTTT
>medium-sized|.|TRBJ2-1|TRBV5-1
CASSLDAGSYNEQFF
TGCGCCAGCAGCTTGGATGCGGGCTCCTACAATGAGCAGTTCTTC
>many|.|TRBJ1-5|TRBV5-1
CASSPLGGGNQPQHF
TGCGCCAGCAGCCCTCTGGGGGGGGGCAATCAGCCCCAGCATTTT
>few|.|TRBJ1-6|TRBV20-1
CSARDRAGGSKASPLHF
TGCAGTGCTAGAGATCGCGCCGGGGGGAGTAAAGCTTCACCCCTCCACTTT
>.|TRBD1|TRBJ1-6|TRBV6-2/TRBV6-3
CASRRTDRGRSPLHF
TGTGCCAGCAGGCGTACCGACAGGGGGAGATCACCCCTCCACTTT
>.|.|TRBJ2-3|TRBV5-5
CASSSDLEDTQYF
TGTGCCAGCAGCTCGGACCTCGAAGATACGCAGTATTTT
>.|.|TRBJ1-5|TRBV6-1
CASSGRPGAGNMSNQPQHF
TGTGCCAGCAGTGGGAGGCCGGGGGCCGGGAATATGAGCAATCAGCCCCAGCATTTT
>many|TRBD1|TRBJ2-7|TRBV6-5
CASRKRQGRGEQYF
TGTGCCAGCAGAAAAAGACAGGGGCGTGGTGAGCAGTACTTC
>many|TRBD2|TRBJ2-1|TRBV7-6
CASSSPIERDGYVNEQFF
TGTGCCAGCAGTTCGCCCATTGAGCGGGACGGGTATGTCAATGAGCAGTTCTTC
>.|.|TRBJ2-3|TRBV20-1
CSASWSGPITDTQYF
TGCAGTGCTAGTTGGAGCGGGCCGATCACAGATACGCAGTATTTT
>many|TRBD1|TRBJ1-1|TRBV7-3
CAGSSGTGTLSDTEAFF
TGTGCCGGCAGCTCCGGGACAGGGACTCTTTCTGACACTGAAGCTTTCTTT
>many|.|TRBJ2-4|TRBV5-6
CASSDLGVGAAKNIQYF
TGTGCCAGCAGCGACTTAGGGGTAGGAGCGGCCAAAAACATTCAGTACTTC
>.|.|TRBJ2-2|TRBV5-1
CASSENTGELFF
TGCGCCAGCAGCGAGAACACCGGGGAGCTGTTTTTT
>many|.|TRBJ2-2|TRBV29-1
CSVAEISNTGELFF
TGCAGCGTTGCGGAGATATCGAACACCGGGGAGCTGTTTTTT
>many|TRBD2|TRBJ2-7|TRBV7-2
CASRVTSGAPTYEQYF
TGTGCCAGCAGGGTGACTAGCGGGGCCCCTACCTACGAGCAGTACTTC
>few|TRBD1|TRBJ1-6|TRBV2
CASSEAKAGGSPLHF
TGTGCCAGCAGTGAAGCGAAGGCAGGGGGTTCACCCCTCCACTTT
>many|.|TRBJ1-5|TRBV25-1
CASSEFLENQPQHF
TGTGCCAGCAGTGAATTCCTCGAGAATCAGCCCCAGCATTTT
>.|TRBD1|TRBJ2-5|TRBV19
CASKGQQETQYF
TGTGCCAGTAAGGGACAGCAAGAGACCCAGTACTTC
>.|.|TRBJ2-3|TRBV6-1
CASSDSSPRTDTQYF
TGTGCCAGCAGTGATTCTTCTCCCAGAACAGATACGCAGTATTTT
>medium-sized|.|TRBJ2-5|TRBV5-1
CASSLGGQETQYF
TGCGCCAGCAGCTTGGGGGGCCAAGAGACCCAGTACTTC
>few|TRBD2|TRBJ2-1|TRBV6-1
CASSEPPWGSGTPYNEQFF
TGTGCCAGCAGTGAACCGCCCTGGGGTAGCGGGACCCCCTACAATGAGCAGTTCTTC
>many|.|TRBJ2-7|TRBV27
CASSQQPLTYEQYF
TGTGCCAGCAGTCAGCAACCCCTAACCTACGAGCAGTACTTC
>.|.|TRBJ2-2|TRBV28
CAILGGVNTGELFF
TGTGCCATCTTAGGGGGGGTTAACACCGGGGAGCTGTTTTTT
>.|.|TRBJ2-7|TRBV10-1
CASSAGYYEQYF
TGCGCCAGCAGTGCGGGCTACTACGAGCAGTACTTC
>many|.|TRBJ2-6|TRBV7-8
CASSVGHSGANVLTF
TGTGCCAGCAGCGTAGGTCACTCGGGGGCCAACGTCCTGACTTTC
>many|TRBD1|TRBJ1-1|TRBV12-3/TRBV12-4
CASRRTGATTNTEAFF
TGTGCCAGCAGAAGGACAGGGGCGACCACGAACACTGAAGCTTTCTTT
>few|.|TRBJ2-1|TRBV12-3/TRBV12-4
CASAQGQGGYNEQFF
TGTGCCAGCGCCCAGGGGCAGGGGGGCTACAATGAGCAGTTCTTC
>few|TRBD1|TRBJ1-5|TRBV28
CASAWTGGTDTQHF
TGTGCCAGCGCCTGGACAGGGGGCACAGATACGCAGCATTTT
>many|.|TRBJ2-6|TRBV29-1
CSVAWGNSGANVLTF
TGCAGCGTTGCTTGGGGGAACTCTGGGGCCAACGTCCTGACTTTC
>many|TRBD2|TRBJ2-3|TRBV28
CASSLGVAGGPRDTDTQYF
TGTGCCAGCAGTCTCGGGGTAGCGGGAGGGCCGAGGGACACAGATACGCAGTATTTT
>many|.|TRBJ2-2|TRBV3-1
CASSPSTRGSGELFF
TGTGCCAGCAGCCCCTCGACCCGGGGATCCGGGGAGCTGTTTTTT
>.|.|TRBJ2-2|TRBV18
CASSPLGDYSTGELFF
TGTGCCAGCTCACCACTTGGAGACTACTCCACCGGGGAGCTGTTTTTT
>.|.|TRBJ2-3|TRBV6-1
CASSEAGGTVKNTQYF
TGTGCCAGCAGTGAAGCCGGCGGGACTGTAAAGAATACGCAGTATTTT
>many|.|TRBJ2-7|TRBV25-1
CASSETGIYEQYF
TGTGCCAGCAGTGAAACAGGGATCTACGAGCAGTACTTC
>many|.|TRBJ2-7|TRBV5-1
CASSLENRAPAAVCSYEQYF
TGCGCCAGCAGCTTGGAGAATAGGGCGCCTGCGGCAGTTTGCTCCTACGAGCAGTACTTC
>few|.|TRBJ1-5|TRBV2
CASSEARGGNQPQHF
TGTGCCAGCAGTGAGGCCAGGGGCGGGAATCAGCCCCAGCATTTT
>many|.|TRBJ2-1|TRBV24-1
CATSDPASSSYNEQFF
TGTGCCACCAGTGATCCAGCGAGCAGCTCCTACAATGAGCAGTTCTTC
>.|.|TRBJ2-1|TRBV29-1
CSVEGVMSSYNEQFF
TGCAGCGTTGAAGGAGTGATGAGCTCCTACAATGAGCAGTTCTTC
>.|.|TRBJ1-2|TRBV4-1
CASSQVIGQSSYGYTF
TGCGCCAGCAGCCAAGTTATCGGGCAGAGCAGCTATGGCTACACCTTC
>many|TRBD1|TRBJ1-5|TRBV10-3
CAISAGQTFNQPQHF
TGTGCCATCAGTGCGGGACAGACTTTCAATCAGCCCCAGCATTTT
>many|.|TRBJ1-4|TRBV6-5
CASRVEWGTEKLFF
TGTGCCAGCAGGGTCGAATGGGGAACTGAAAAACTGTTTTTT
>many|.|TRBJ2-5|TRBV20-1
CSAFGPSQETQYF
TGCAGTGCTTTCGGGCCGTCCCAAGAGACCCAGTACTTC
>few|TRBD1|TRBJ1-2|TRBV7-2
CASSKGQGALYGYTF
TGTGCCAGCAGCAAAGGACAGGGGGCTCTCTATGGCTACACCTTC
>.|TRBD2|TRBJ2-7|TRBV20-1
CSAISGSDEQYF
TGCAGTGCTATTAGCGGGAGTGACGAGCAGTACTTC
>many|TRBD1|TRBJ2-3|TRBV10-3
CATGLDRGTDTQYF
TGTGCCACTGGCCTGGACAGGGGCACAGATACGCAGTATTTT
>many|.|TRBJ1-5|TRBV7-2
CASTSSPGQPQHF
TGTGCCAGCACCTCCTCGCCGGGCCAGCCCCAGCATTTT
>.|.|TRBJ1-3|TRBV5-1
CASSLGPAGNTIYF
TGCGCCAGCAGCTTGGGCCCCGCTGGAAACACCATATATTTT
>.|.|TRBJ1-4|TRBV24-1
CATADGRGSDEKLFF
TGTGCCACCGCCGATGGAAGAGGGAGCGATGAAAAACTGTTTTTT
>many|TRBD1|TRBJ2-7|TRBV12-3/TRBV12-4
CASSPRDRGPDEQYF
TGTGCCAGCAGTCCGAGGGACAGGGGGCCTGACGAGCAGTACTTC
>few|TRBD1|TRBJ1-5|TRBV6-6
CASKPTGGGQPQHF
TGTGCCAGCAAACCCACAGGGGGCGGACAGCCCCAGCATTTT
>many|.|TRBJ1-4|TRBV20-1
CSASTRGLREKLFF
TGCAGTGCTAGTACAAGAGGGCTGAGAGAAAAACTGTTTTTT